One sample yielded the 20 T cell receptor beta chains listed below, sequenced in a study of T cells in Graves' hyperthyroidism and ophthalmopathy. Amplification yielded TCR beta CDR3 regions, with RNA transcripts as the source. Initially, a first-round RT-PCR of the TCR CDR3 employed the HTBI primer set. A single record per CDR3 protein comes from TCRdb applying MiXCR to the multiplex PCR reads. This table has 50,000 to 75,000 distinct CDR3 sequences, roughly 52% appearing once. What was sequenced was blood. The receptors stem from a woman younger than 45 with Graves' ophthalmopathy.

The chain is built from TRBV9 and TRBJ2-1, with D uncertain. V shed 4 bases and J shed 6 bases, with 8 bases lying between them. The CDR3 sequence is 12 residues long. Germline-derived CDR1 and CDR2 are SGDLS and YYNGEE. CDR3 in DNA: TGTGCCAGCAGCATAGTTGGCAATGAGCAGTTCTTC. Its protein is CASSIVGNEQFF.

The chain combines TRBV2 with TRBJ2-2; D may be TRBD1 or TRBD2 (5 bases each). Germline assignment: CDR1 SNHLY and CDR2 FYNNEI. Trimming took off 6 bases at V and 5 bases at J, with 13 bases between the two ends. This CDR3 contains 14 residues. The CDR3 loop is CASSGTRRTGELFF. DNA for the CDR3: TGTGCCAGCAGCGGGACCAGAAGAACCGGGGAGCTGTTTTTT.

As DNA, the CDR3 is TGTGCCAGCAGCTACGCGGCTGACGACGGCTACACCTTC. It is translated as CASSYAADDGYTF. V usage is TRBV7-9 and J usage is TRBJ1-2; D not certain. The CDR3 length is 13 residues. Per the germline V gene, CDR1 is SEHNR and CDR2 is FQNEAQ (reference sequence). Between the trimmed V and J ends, which lost 4 bases and 8 bases, there was a span of 14 bases.

The chain carries TRBV2 and TRBJ1-5; 8 nucleotides line up with TRBD1. Germline lookup yields CDR1 SNHLY and CDR2 FYNNEI. The V gene end was trimmed by 6 bases and the J gene end by 2 bases; junction bases not matched to a gene: 9. The CDR3 contains 16 residues. The CDR3 loop reads CASRADREIGNQPQHF. DNA of the CDR3: TGTGCCAGCAGAGCGGACAGGGAGATTGGCAATCAGCCCCAGCATTTT. Full variable domain (missing parts from reference TRBV2 and TRBJ1-5): EPEVTQTPSHQVTQMGQEVILRCVPISNHLYFYWYRQILGQKVEFLVSFYNNEISEKSEIFDDQFSVERPDGSNFTLKIRSTKLEDSAMYFCASRADREIGNQPQHFGDGTRLSIL.

This clonotype was observed many times. The chain joins TRBV19 to TRBJ1-3; unclear D gene. Trimming removed 6 bases from V and 4 bases from J, with 10 bases in between. This CDR3 region has 13 residues. Per the germline V gene, CDR1 is LNHDA and CDR2 is SQIVND (reference sequence). In DNA form, the CDR3 reads TGTGCCAGTAGACCGCTGGGAGGAAACACCATATATTTT. It yields the protein CASRPLGGNTIYF.

In its sample, this clonotype was seen many times. The chain recombines TRBV5-5 with TRBJ2-5, with TRBD2 matching 12 bases. V was clipped by 4 bases and J by 2 bases; unmatched bases: 9. Germline V lookup: CDR1 SGHKS, CDR2 YYEKEE (reference sequence). The length of the CDR3 is 17 residues. The DNA for the CDR3 is TGTGCCAGCAGCCCCGGACTAGCGGGGTGGGAGCAAGAGACCCAGTACTTC. It translates to CASSPGLAGWEQETQYF.

Many counts were recorded for this clonotype. The chain is built from TRBV12-3 or TRBV12-4 and TRBJ1-4, with 7 bases aligning to TRBD1. The CDR3 is 14 amino acids. Losses at the gene ends were 6 bases for V and 4 bases for J; bases not matched to a gene: 5. In DNA, the CDR3 is TGTGCCAGCAGCCCGGGGACAGTTAATGAAAAACTGTTTTTT. Translated, it gives CASSPGTVNEKLFF.

The rearrangement joins TRBV28 to TRBJ1-3; tentatively, D is TRBD1 (6 bases). Germline V gene sequence: CDR1 MDHEN, CDR2 SYDVKM. The CDR3 consists of 15 residues. Deletions cut 5 bases from V and 3 bases from J, with 14 bases between. The CDR3 sequence: CASSPQQGIGNTIYF. The CDR3 DNA reads as TGTGCCAGCAGTCCTCAACAGGGAATTGGAAACACCATATATTTT.

A single count supports this clonotype. A junction end diverges from the germline sequence, so it may reflect a read error. This chain links TRBV29-1 with TRBJ2-3; D possibly corresponds to TRBD1 (6 bases). Looked up from germline, CDR1 is SQVTM and CDR2 is ANQGSEA. This CDR3 is 13 amino acids long. CDR3 sequence (DNA): TGCAGCGAGGTCCGCGGTTTGACAGGTACGCAGTATTTT. Translating gives CSEVRGLTGTQYF.

The V gene is TRBV6-1, the J gene TRBJ2-3, with D possibly matching TRBD2 (6 bases). The CDR3 covers 16 residues. CDR1 is MNHNS and CDR2 is SASEGT in the germline V gene. Trimming left V 4 bases short and J 5 bases short, with 19 bases between. The CDR3 nucleotides are TGTGCCAGCAGTGCTTTGGGCGGGACGGGCCTAGATACGCAGTATTTT. Amino acid sequence: CASSALGGTGLDTQYF.

This clonotype was observed many times. The CDR3 sequence: CASSGRDKQYF. The CDR3 nucleotides are TGTGCCAGCAGCGGACGGGATAAGCAGTACTTC. The V and J genes are TRBV5-6 and TRBJ2-7; TRBD2 might be the D (5 bases). In germline, CDR1 is SGHDT, CDR2 YYEEEE. The CDR3 runs to 11 residues. Between the trimmed V and J ends, which lost 4 bases and 8 bases, there was a span of 10 bases.

In this sample, this clonotype is medium-sized. The CDR3: CSAGAGSTIYF. DNA of the CDR3: TGCAGTGCAGGGGCCGGTAGCACCATATATTTT. V gene TRBV20-1 combines with J gene TRBJ1-3, with D possibly matching TRBD1 (5 bases). The length of the CDR3 is 11 residues. Deletions cut 6 bases from V and 9 bases from J, with 12 bases between. The germline gives CDR1 DFQATT, CDR2 SNEGSKA (reference sequence).

This chain joins TRBV2 and TRBJ2-1; 9 bases fit TRBD1. V lost 7 bases, J lost 8 bases, and 9 bases stayed unmatched. The CDR3 covers 14 residues. The germline CDR1 and CDR2 sequences are SNHLY and FYNNEI. Written as DNA, the CDR3 is TGTGCCAGCAACCCGGACAGGGGTGACCATGAGCAGTTCTTC. It yields the protein CASNPDRGDHEQFF.

In regard to this clonotype: The CDR3 does not close with the conserved phenylalanine or tryptophan, likely indicating a read error. J is TRBJ1-1 and V is TRBV19; D gene unclear. CDR1 is LNHDA, CDR2 SQIVND, per germline (reference sequence). Trimming removed 3 bases at V and 0 bases at J, with 11 bases between. This CDR3 contains 15 residues. For the CDR3, the DNA is TGTGCCAGTAGTATCAGTACGTATTTGAACACTGAAGCTTTCTGT. Protein product: CASSISTYLNTEAFC.

A remark on this clonotype: The conserved closing phenylalanine or tryptophan is absent in this CDR3, likely reflecting a read error. It is unclear where the CDR3 begins or ends on the DNA, so no DNA is shown, and the CDR3 is as TCRdb lists it. The J gene is TRBJ1-6, the V gene TRBV19. The CDR3 region is 8 residues in length, termini included. Germline V gives CDR1 LNHDA, CDR2 SQIVND (reference sequence). The CDR3 loop is CASSGGAS.

This clonotype came up many times. The chain has TRBV20-1 and TRBJ1-2; TRBD1 agrees at 8 bases. The CDR3 sequence is 14 residues long. J was trimmed by 8 bases and V by 6 bases; bases with no gene match: 14. CDR1 and CDR2 from the germline V gene are DFQATT and SNEGSKA (reference sequence). CDR3 bases: TGCAGTGCAGGGCCCGACAGGGGAATTAAGGGCTACACCTTC. Translation gives CSAGPDRGIKGYTF.

With regard to this clonotype: One end of the junction fails to match germline, which may point to a read error. This chain uses TRBV19 with TRBJ1-4; D gene ambiguous. Germline CDR1 is LNHDA and CDR2 is SQIVND (reference sequence). The CDR3 totals 16 residues. Here the CDR3 reads CASSIGRWTVPERLFF. Here the CDR3 DNA reads TGCGCCAGTAGTATAGGTCGGTGGACGGTGCCTGAAAGACTGTTTTTT.

This clonotype was detected many times. The chain uses TRBV19 and TRBJ1-5; 7 positions agree with TRBD1. The V gene end was trimmed by 7 bases and the J gene end by 3 bases; junction bases not matched to a gene: 6. Germline CDR1 and CDR2: LNHDA and SQIVND (reference sequence). This CDR3 region has 14 residues. The DNA for the CDR3 is TGTGCCAGTACCCCTACAGGGGTCAATCAGCCCCAGCATTTT. Its protein product is CASTPTGVNQPQHF.

This clonotype was counted ten times or more. The rearrangement uses TRBV7-3 and TRBJ1-1; D may be TRBD1 (5 bases). CDR1 and CDR2 from the germline V gene are SGHTA and FQGTGA. This CDR3 contains 13 residues. Trimming took 6 bases from V and 0 from J, leaving 8 bases between them. The chain's CDR3 is CASSGTVNTEAFF. DNA for the CDR3: TGTGCCAGCAGTGGGACGGTGAACACTGAAGCTTTCTTT. Supplemented by reference TRBV7-3 and TRBJ1-1, the full variable domain reads GAGVSQTPSNKVTEKGKYVELRCDPISGHTALYWYRQSLGQGPEFLIYFQGTGAADDSGLPNDRFFAVRPEGSVSTLKIQRTERGDSAVYLCASSGTVNTEAFFGQGTRLTVV.

This clonotype was detected only a few times. The chain has TRBV6-6 and TRBJ2-5, with TRBD1 matching 8 bases. Germline V CDR1 and CDR2: MNHNY, SVGAGI (reference sequence). V was pared by 6 bases and J by 9 bases, with 12 bases of the junction left unmatched. The CDR3 has 14 amino acids. The DNA of the CDR3 is TGTGCCAGCAGAAACGGACAGGGCGGTCAGCCCCAGTACTTC. As protein: CASRNGQGGQPQYF.